This record looks at one TCR beta chain sequence and its context. Its antigen has not been determined. Base qualities are missing; no much larger clone stands one base away. The source of the sample is a study of T cell responses to AZD1222 COVID-19 vaccine (dated by TCRdb to the early 2020s). Looking at the study overall: TCR sequencing was performed for 233 trial participants, of whom some 200 were given two doses of AZD1222 and roughly 25 were given two doses of MenACWY control vaccine. Enrollment into the trials was organized by age into subgroups of 18-55, 56-69 and 70-plus years, and those subgroups contained roughly 160, 29 and 62 TCR-sequenced participants, respectively. Paper-wide results and their limitations: Conclusions about previously exposed vaccinees are limited, since just a handful of AZD1222 recipients were seropositive for SARS-CoV-2 at baseline. No day 14 peak-response samples were available, so repertoires were characterized only after the peak T cell response. Reportedly, almost half of the unique spike-specific TCRs recognized epitopes lying outside the regions that are mutated in the B.1.351 and B.1.1.7 variants. In the small 56-69-year group, the increase in depth fell short of significance, most likely because of low power. CD4 TCRs associated with the vaccine covered the entire spike protein, and the dominant responses were in regions 160-218 and 743-854. Participants were mostly white British, with more females than males. The authors suggested clonal diversity may have been underestimated. After two AZD1222 doses, spike-specific TCR breadth and depth were significantly higher than at day 0 and than in MenACWY recipients.

Per the publication, the time point label means: about 28 days (+/-7) after the second vaccine dose. Because spike-specific TCR depth and breadth did not differ between the two schedules, AZD1222 recipients who got a second dose at roughly 4 weeks were pooled with those who got a second dose at roughly 12 weeks. Vaccinee samples came from UK trials COV001 and COV002, including a single-blind randomized controlled phase 2/3 trial of AZD1222 (ChAdOx1 nCoV-19) in healthy adults. For TCRbeta chain sequencing, PBMC samples were collected from trial participants at day 0 and at day 28 after the second dose. The CDR3 regions of human TCRbeta chains were subjected to immunosequencing. As for how the authors treated the data: Repertoire TCRs were matched against a reference library of SARS-CoV-2-specific TCRs generated with the MIRA antigen-specificity platform. Breadth meant the fraction of unique TCRs that were SARS-CoV-2-associated, whereas depth meant the fraction of total T cells that were SARS-CoV-2-associated. Using the MIRA data, every spike-specific TCR was mapped to the spike region that the TCR reacted to and assigned to either a CD4 or a CD8 class. Log10-transformed breadth and depth values were compared by one-way ANOVA with Sidak's multiple comparisons tests. The table was pulled from immuneACCESS by TCRdb, which kept in-frame rearrangements only. Such tables lose some clones; where checked, under half of the loss comes from unresolved V genes, and the rest has no known cause. V and J calls and clone size are copied from that table; D and trimming were computed from the DNA. In this sample the table shows some 190,000 clones, about nine tenths of which occur a single time. Roughly 1.7% of the sample lies in the top ten.

The material was peripheral blood, obtained 28 days after the second AZD1222 dose. The sequence was obtained from an adult who received the AZD1222 COVID-19 vaccine.

The CDR3 protein: CSVVSQGPNEQFF. The nucleotide sequence reads TGCAGCGTTGTCAGTCAGGGCCCCAATGAGCAGTTCTTC. The sequence is built from TRBV29-1 and TRBJ2-1; the D gene is perhaps TRBD1, from 5 matching bases. CDR1 is given as SQVTM and CDR2 as ANQGSEA, both from the germline V gene. Spanning cysteine to phenylalanine, the CDR3 consists of 13 amino acids. Here the CDR3 DNA is all that survives: 39 bases in frame from base 1. V gives up 4 bases and J gives up 6 bases, and the segment between their germline ends measures 13 bases.